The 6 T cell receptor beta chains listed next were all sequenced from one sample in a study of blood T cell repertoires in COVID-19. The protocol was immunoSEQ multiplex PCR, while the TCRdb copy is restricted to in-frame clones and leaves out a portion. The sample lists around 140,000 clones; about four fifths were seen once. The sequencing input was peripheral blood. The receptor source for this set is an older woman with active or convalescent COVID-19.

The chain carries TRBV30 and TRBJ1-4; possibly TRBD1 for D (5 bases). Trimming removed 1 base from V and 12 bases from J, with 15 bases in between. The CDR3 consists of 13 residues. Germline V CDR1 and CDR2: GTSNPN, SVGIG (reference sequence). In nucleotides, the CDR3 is TGTGCCTGGAGTGAACAGCCTTCGGGGGAACTGTTTTTT. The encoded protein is CAWSEQPSGELFF.

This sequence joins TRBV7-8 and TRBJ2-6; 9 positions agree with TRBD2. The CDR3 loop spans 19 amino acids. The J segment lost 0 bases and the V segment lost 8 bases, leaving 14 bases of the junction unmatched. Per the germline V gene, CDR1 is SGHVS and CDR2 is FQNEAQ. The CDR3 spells CASDLAPSGVLSGANVLTF. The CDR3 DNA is TGTGCCAGCGATTTAGCCCCTAGCGGGGTCCTCTCTGGGGCCAACGTCCTGACTTTC.

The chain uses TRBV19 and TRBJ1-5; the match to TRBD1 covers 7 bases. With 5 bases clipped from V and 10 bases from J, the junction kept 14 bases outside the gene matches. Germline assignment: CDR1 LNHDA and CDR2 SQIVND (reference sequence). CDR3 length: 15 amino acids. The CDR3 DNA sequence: TGTGCCAGTAGTGGTGGGACAGCCGCAATCAATCCCCAGCATTTT. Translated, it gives CASSGGTAAINPQHF. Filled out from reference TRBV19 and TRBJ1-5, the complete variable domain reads DGGITQSPKYLFRKEGQNVTLSCEQNLNHDAMYWYRQDPGQGLRLIYYSQIVNDFQKGDIAEGYSVSREKKESFPLTVTSAQKNPTAFYLCASSGGTAAINPQHFGDGTRLSIL.

CDR3 DNA sequence: TGTGCCAGCAGCCAAGTCGAGCGGAACTACTTCTCCTACGAGCAGTACTTC. It specifies CASSQVERNYFSYEQYF. V is TRBV11-2 and J is TRBJ2-7; D possibly corresponds to TRBD2 (5 bases). Per the germline V gene, CDR1 is SGHAT and CDR2 is FQNNGV. V was pared by 5 bases and J by 0 bases, with 20 bases between. The CDR3 consists of 17 residues.

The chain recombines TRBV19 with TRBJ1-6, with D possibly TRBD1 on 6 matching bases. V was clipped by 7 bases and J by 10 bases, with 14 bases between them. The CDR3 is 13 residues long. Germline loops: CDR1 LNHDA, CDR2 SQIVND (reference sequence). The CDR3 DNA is TGTGCCAGTACCGGGACAAGAGGATCACCCCTCCACTTT. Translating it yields CASTGTRGSPLHF.

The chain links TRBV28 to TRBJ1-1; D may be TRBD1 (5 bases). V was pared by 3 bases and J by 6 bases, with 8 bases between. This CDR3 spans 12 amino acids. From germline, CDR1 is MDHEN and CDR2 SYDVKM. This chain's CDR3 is CASSLGPPEAFF. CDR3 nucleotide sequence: TGTGCCAGCAGTTTGGGGCCACCTGAAGCTTTCTTT. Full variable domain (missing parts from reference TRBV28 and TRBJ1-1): DVKVTQSSRYLVKRTGEKVFLECVQDMDHENMFWYRQDPGLGLRLIYFSYDVKMKEKGDIPEGYSVSREKKERFSLILESASTNQTSMYLCASSLGPPEAFFGQGTRLTVV.